This paragraph covers one T cell receptor beta chain sequence. Its antigen is still unknown. This sample was taken from a study of T cells in Graves' hyperthyroidism and ophthalmopathy. In the study overall: It was at initial diagnosis, before any treatment, that peripheral blood was collected.

For ophthalmopathy patients, the Clinical Activity Score was at least 3 and the NOSPECS grade at least 4; duration was under 3 months. CDR1 and CDR2 (germline): SGHTA, FQGTGA. The ends were cut back, 5 bases at V and 2 bases at J, with 8 bases in the middle. The CDR3 has 13 residues. Regions amplified from RNA transcripts were the TCR beta CDR3 regions. Primed by the HTBI set, a first-round RT-PCR was run on the TCR CDR3. TCRdb called the multiplex PCR reads again in MiXCR, with one record for every CDR3 protein. The table has under 40,000 distinct CDR3 sequences, roughly half seen once. Study-level findings and limits: In simple terms, a model built on 13 V-J features told ophthalmopathy apart from stable hyperthyroidism.

The source of this sequence is a woman aged 40 to 50 with Graves' ophthalmopathy. This rearrangement joins TRBV7-3 to TRBJ2-3; D might be TRBD1 or TRBD2, each matching 5 bases. The source material was blood. The CDR3 sequence: CASSGTYTDTQYF. As DNA, the CDR3 is TGTGCCAGCAGCGGGACCTACACAGATACGCAGTATTTT.